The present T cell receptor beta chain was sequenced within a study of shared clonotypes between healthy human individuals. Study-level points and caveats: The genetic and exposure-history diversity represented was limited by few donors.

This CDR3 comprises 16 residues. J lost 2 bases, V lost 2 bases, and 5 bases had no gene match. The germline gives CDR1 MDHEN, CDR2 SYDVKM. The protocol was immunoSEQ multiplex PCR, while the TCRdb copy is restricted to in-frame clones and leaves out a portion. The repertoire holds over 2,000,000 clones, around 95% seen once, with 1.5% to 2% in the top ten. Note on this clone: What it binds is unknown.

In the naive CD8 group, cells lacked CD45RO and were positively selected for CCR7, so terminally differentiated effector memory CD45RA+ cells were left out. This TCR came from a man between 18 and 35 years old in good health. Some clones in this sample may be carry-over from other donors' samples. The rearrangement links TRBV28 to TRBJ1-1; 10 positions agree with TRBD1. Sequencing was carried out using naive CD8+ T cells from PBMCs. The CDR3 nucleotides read TGTGCCAGCAGTTTAACGTGGGACAGGGGAAACACTGAAGCTTTCTTT. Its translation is CASSLTWDRGNTEAFF.